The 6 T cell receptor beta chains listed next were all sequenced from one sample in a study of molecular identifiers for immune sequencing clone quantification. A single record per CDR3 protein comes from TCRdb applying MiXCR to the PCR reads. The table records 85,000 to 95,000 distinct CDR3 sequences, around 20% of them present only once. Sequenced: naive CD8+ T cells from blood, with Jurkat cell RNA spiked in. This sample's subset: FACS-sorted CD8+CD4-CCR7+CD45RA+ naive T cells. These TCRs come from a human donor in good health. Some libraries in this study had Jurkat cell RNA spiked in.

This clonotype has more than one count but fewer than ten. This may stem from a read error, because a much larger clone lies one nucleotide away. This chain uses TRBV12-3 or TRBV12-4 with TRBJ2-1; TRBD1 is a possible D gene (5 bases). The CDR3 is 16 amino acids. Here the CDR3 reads CASSHTGVSSYNEQLF. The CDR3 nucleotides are TGTGCCAGCAGTCACACAGGAGTTAGCTCCTACAATGAGCAGCTCTTC.

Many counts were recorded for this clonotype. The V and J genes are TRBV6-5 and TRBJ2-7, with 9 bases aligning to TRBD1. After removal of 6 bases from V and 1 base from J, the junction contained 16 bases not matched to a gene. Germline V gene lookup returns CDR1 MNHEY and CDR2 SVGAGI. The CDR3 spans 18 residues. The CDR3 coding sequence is TGTGCCAGCAGGTCCCGATCCGGGACAGGGTTTAAGTCCTACGAGCAGTACTTC. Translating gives CASRSRSGTGFKSYEQYF.

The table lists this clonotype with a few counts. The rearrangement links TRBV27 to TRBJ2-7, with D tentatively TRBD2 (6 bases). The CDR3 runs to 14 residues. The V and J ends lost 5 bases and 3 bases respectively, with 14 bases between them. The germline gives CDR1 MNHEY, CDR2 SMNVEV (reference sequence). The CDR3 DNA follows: TGTGCCAGCAGTACAAGACTAGGAGGCTACGAGCAGTACTTC. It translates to CASSTRLGGYEQYF.

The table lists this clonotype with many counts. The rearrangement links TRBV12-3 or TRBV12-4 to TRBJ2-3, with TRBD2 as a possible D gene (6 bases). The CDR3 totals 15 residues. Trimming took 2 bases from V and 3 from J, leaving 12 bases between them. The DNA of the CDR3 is TGTGCCAGCAGTTTATTCCTGGAGGGGACAGATACGCAGTATTTT. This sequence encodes CASSLFLEGTDTQYF.

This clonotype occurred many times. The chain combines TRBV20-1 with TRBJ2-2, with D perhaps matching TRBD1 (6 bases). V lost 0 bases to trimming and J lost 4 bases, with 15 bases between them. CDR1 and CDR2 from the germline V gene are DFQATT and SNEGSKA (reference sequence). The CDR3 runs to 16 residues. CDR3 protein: CSARDVTGRLTGELFF. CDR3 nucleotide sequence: TGCAGTGCTAGAGATGTGACAGGCCGCCTCACCGGGGAGCTGTTTTTT.

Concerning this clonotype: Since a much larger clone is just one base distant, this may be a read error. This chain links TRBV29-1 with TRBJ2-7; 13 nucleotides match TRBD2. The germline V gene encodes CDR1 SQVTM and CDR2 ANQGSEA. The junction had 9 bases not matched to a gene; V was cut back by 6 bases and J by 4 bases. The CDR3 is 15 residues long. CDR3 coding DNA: TGCAGCGTCGCCGGGGGACTAGCGGGGCGTTACGAGCAGTACTTC. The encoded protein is CSVAGGLAGRYEQYF.